What follows are 20 T cell receptor beta chains derived from one specimen sequenced in a study of shared clonotypes between healthy human individuals. TCRdb's table, derived via immunoSEQ multiplex PCR, lists solely in-frame clones and lacks some. The sample holds about 580,000 clones, roughly 98% seen once. Cells designated naive CD8 were CD45RO-negative and were positively selected for CCR7, with terminally differentiated effector memory CD45RA+ cells excluded. The sample taken for sequencing was naive CD8+ T cells sorted from blood. Source of these receptors: a man under 40 in good health.

The gene calls are TRBV5-1 and TRBJ2-7; TRBD1 matches 8 bases. This CDR3 spans 14 amino acids. Trimming cost V 7 bases and J 3 bases; bases outside gene matches: 9. Germline V gene sequence: CDR1 SGHRS, CDR2 YFSETQ. CDR3 sequence (DNA): TGCGCCAGCGGTGGGGGACAGGAAAGCTACGAGCAGTACTTC. Amino acids: CASGGGQESYEQYF.

The table lists this clone with a few counts. The chain links TRBV5-4 to TRBJ2-3; a possible D gene is TRBD1 (5 bases). This CDR3 is 14 amino acids long. Germline V gene sequence: CDR1 SGHNT, CDR2 YYREEE (reference sequence). V lost 2 bases and J lost 0, with 7 bases in between. The CDR3, as DNA: TGTGCCAGCAGCTTTAGACAGAGCACAGATACGCAGTATTTT. Protein sequence: CASSFRQSTDTQYF.

The chain couples TRBV27 to TRBJ2-3; D might be TRBD2 (5 bases). The CDR3 has 14 residues. Germline V gene lookup returns CDR1 MNHEY and CDR2 SMNVEV (reference sequence). V lost 4 bases and J 2 bases, leaving 10 bases between the germline ends. The CDR3 here is CASSSGLITDTQYF. The CDR3, as DNA: TGTGCCAGCAGTTCCGGACTGATCACAGATACGCAGTATTTT.

V and J are TRBV6-1 and TRBJ2-7; 9 bases agree with TRBD2. This CDR3 is 14 amino acids long. The junction had 8 bases not matched to a gene; V was cut back by 7 bases and J by 4 bases. Germline assignment: CDR1 MNHNS and CDR2 SASEGT. The CDR3 DNA is TGTGCCAGCACCATTAGCGGGAGACGGTACGAGCAGTACTTC. Protein product: CASTISGRRYEQYF.

V gene TRBV7-9 combines with J gene TRBJ2-2; D remains ambiguous. The germline CDR1 and CDR2 sequences are SEHNR and FQNEAQ (reference sequence). The CDR3 extends over 13 amino acids. V was clipped by 6 bases and J by 4 bases, with 9 bases between them. The CDR3 region is CASSLSSTGELFF. CDR3 bases: TGTGCCAGCAGTCTCAGTTCCACCGGGGAGCTGTTTTTT.

The genes are TRBV19 and TRBJ2-7; maybe TRBD2 (5 bases). V was pared by 2 bases and J by 5 bases, with 13 bases between. This CDR3 is 14 amino acids long. Germline CDR1 is LNHDA and CDR2 is SQIVND (reference sequence). This CDR3 reads CASSISWGENEQYF. CDR3 DNA sequence: TGTGCCAGTAGTATATCCTGGGGAGAAAACGAGCAGTACTTC.

This rearrangement joins TRBV4-1 to TRBJ1-5; no clear D. V was trimmed by 4 bases and J by 3 bases, leaving 13 bases between them. This CDR3 is built from 15 residues. Germline-derived CDR1 and CDR2 are MGHRA and YSYEKL. CDR3 nucleotide sequence: TGCGCCAGCAGCCCTTCACCGTATACCAATCAGCCCCAGCATTTT. It specifies CASSPSPYTNQPQHF.

The chain couples TRBV27 to TRBJ2-7; tentatively, D is TRBD2 (6 bases). Per germline, CDR1 MNHEY and CDR2 SMNVEV (reference sequence). The CDR3 sequence is 15 residues long. Deletions cut 4 bases from V and 1 base from J, with 14 bases between. Written as DNA, the CDR3 is TGTGCCAGCAGTTGGTCGGGGGAGATGTCCTACGAGCAGTACTTC. Protein sequence: CASSWSGEMSYEQYF.

V gene TRBV4-2 combines with J gene TRBJ2-5; 9 positions match TRBD1. The CDR3 totals 15 residues. CDR1 is LGHNA, CDR2 YNFKEQ, per germline. Trimming at V came to 1 base and at J to 5 bases, leaving 5 bases not matched to a gene. The CDR3 coding sequence is TGTGCCAGCAGCCAAGGGACAGGGGCGCAGGAGACCCAGTACTTC. Encoded protein: CASSQGTGAQETQYF.

The genes are TRBV21-1 and TRBJ1-5; the D call TRBD1 from the table was never checked on the DNA. TRBV21-1 is assigned pseudogene status. The CDR3 runs to 16 residues. The CDR3 DNA reads TGTGCCAGCAGCAAAGCCCGGGACAGGGGCAATCAGCCCCAGCATTTT. It specifies CASSKARDRGNQPQHF.

The chain employs TRBV7-6 and TRBJ2-7; D tentatively fits TRBD1 or TRBD2 (5 bases each). Germline V lookup: CDR1 SGHVS, CDR2 FNYEAQ. With 0 bases removed from V and 3 bases from J, the gap between germline ends came to 6 bases. The CDR3 runs 13 residues. CDR3 residues: CASSLAGDYEQYF. CDR3 bases: TGTGCCAGCAGCTTAGCGGGGGACTACGAGCAGTACTTC.

To note about this clone: At the DNA level, this CDR3 is encoded by other sequences in the same sample as well. This chain uses TRBV7-9 with TRBJ2-7; the D gene is possibly TRBD1 (6 bases). Germline V gene sequence: CDR1 SEHNR, CDR2 FQNEAQ (reference sequence). This CDR3 spans 12 amino acids. The V gene lost 3 bases and the J gene lost 5 bases, with 8 bases spanning the gap. The CDR3 nucleotides are TGTGCCAGCAGCTTGACAGGAAACGAGCAGTACTTC. It specifies CASSLTGNEQYF.

The DNA for the CDR3 is TGTGCCAGCAGCCACCCCTCGGGGGAAGGCTCCTACAATGAGCAGTTCTTC. It codes for CASSHPSGEGSYNEQFF. The rearrangement uses TRBV13 and TRBJ2-1, with D maybe TRBD2 (6 bases). This CDR3 region has 17 residues. V lost 5 bases to trimming and J lost 0 bases, with 17 bases between them. The germline V gene has CDR1 PRHDT and CDR2 FYEKMQ (reference sequence).

A remark on this clone: Other DNA sequences within the sample encode an identical CDR3. The J gene is TRBJ1-1, the V gene TRBV7-9; no firm D call. The germline V gene encodes CDR1 SEHNR and CDR2 FQNEAQ (reference sequence). This CDR3 contains 13 residues. Trimming took off 1 base at V and 0 bases at J, with 3 bases between the two ends. The CDR3 sequence is CASSLVMNTEAFF. The DNA of the CDR3 is TGTGCCAGCAGCTTAGTGATGAACACTGAAGCTTTCTTT.

The V call is TRBV27, the J call TRBJ1-5; tentative D call: TRBD1 (5 bases). Per germline, CDR1 MNHEY and CDR2 SMNVEV (reference sequence). V lost 8 bases and J 6 bases, leaving 11 bases between the germline ends. This CDR3 comprises 12 residues. The CDR3 sequence: CASAGMGQPQHF. CDR3 in DNA: TGTGCCAGCGCAGGGATGGGTCAGCCCCAGCATTTT.

J is TRBJ2-5 and V is TRBV7-9; 9 bases are shared with TRBD2. The CDR3 contains 16 residues. The J segment lost 0 bases and the V segment lost 2 bases, leaving 4 bases of the junction unmatched. Germline V gene lookup returns CDR1 SEHNR and CDR2 FQNEAQ (reference sequence). The CDR3: CASSLKTSGYQETQYF. In DNA form, the CDR3 reads TGTGCCAGCAGCTTAAAAACTAGCGGGTACCAAGAGACCCAGTACTTC. Together with reference TRBV7-9 and TRBJ2-5, the CDR3 gives the full variable domain: DTGVSQNPRHKITKRGQNVTFRCDPISEHNRLYWYRQTLGQGPEFLTYFQNEAQLEKSRLLSDRFSAERPKGSFSTLEIQRTEQGDSAMYLCASSLKTSGYQETQYFGPGTRLLVL.

The table lists this clone with a count of one. The chain couples TRBV10-1 to TRBJ2-1, with 10 nucleotides matching TRBD2. The V gene's germline CDR1 is WNHNN and CDR2 SYGVQD (reference sequence). The CDR3 contains 17 residues. V was clipped by 2 bases and J by 4 bases; unmatched bases: 8. CDR3 in amino acids: CASSEGLAGAGYNEQFF. CDR3 coding DNA: TGCGCCAGCAGTGAGGGCCTAGCGGGAGCTGGATACAATGAGCAGTTCTTC.

The chain links TRBV14 to TRBJ2-3; the match to TRBD2 covers 7 bases. J gave up 0 bases and V 3 bases, and 3 bases lay outside the gene matches. The CDR3 is 15 amino acids. The germline V gene has CDR1 SGHDN and CDR2 FVKESK. The CDR3 nucleotides are TGTGCCAGCAGCCACCTAGCGGAAAGCACAGATACGCAGTATTTT. It codes for CASSHLAESTDTQYF.

The CDR3 is CASSQDSLEDQFF. DNA for the CDR3: TGCGCCAGCAGCCAGGATAGCCTCGAGGACCAGTTCTTC. The V and J genes are TRBV4-3 and TRBJ2-1; D remains ambiguous. CDR3 length: 13 residues. Germline assignment: CDR1 LGHNA and CDR2 YSLEER. V was shortened by 3 bases and J by 13 bases, with 16 bases between the two germline ends.

The CDR3: CASSLEGTGLFF. CDR3 nucleotides: TGTGCCAGCAGCTTAGAGGGGACAGGGCTGTTCTTC. This sequence joins TRBV13 and TRBJ2-1; 9 nucleotides align to TRBD1. CDR3 length: 12 residues. The germline CDR1 and CDR2 sequences are PRHDT and FYEKMQ (reference sequence). V shed 1 base and J 15 bases; nucleotides not matched to a gene: 4. Drawing the rest from reference TRBV13 and TRBJ2-1, the complete variable domain is AAGVIQSPRHLIKEKRETATLKCYPIPRHDTVYWYQQGPGQDPQFLISFYEKMQSDKGSIPDRFSAQQFSDYHSELNMSSLELGDSALYFCASSLEGTGLFFGPGTRLTVL.